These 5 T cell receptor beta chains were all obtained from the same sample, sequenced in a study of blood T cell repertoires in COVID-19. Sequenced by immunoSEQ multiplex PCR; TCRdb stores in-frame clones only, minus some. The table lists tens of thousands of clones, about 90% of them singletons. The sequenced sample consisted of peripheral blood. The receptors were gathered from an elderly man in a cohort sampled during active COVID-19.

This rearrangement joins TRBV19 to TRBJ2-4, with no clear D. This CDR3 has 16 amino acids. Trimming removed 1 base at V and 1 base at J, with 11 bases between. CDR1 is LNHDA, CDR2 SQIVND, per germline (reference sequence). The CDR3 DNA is TGTGCCAGTAGTATAGCTGGAGTGTGGGCCAAAAACATTCAGTACTTC. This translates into CASSIAGVWAKNIQYF.

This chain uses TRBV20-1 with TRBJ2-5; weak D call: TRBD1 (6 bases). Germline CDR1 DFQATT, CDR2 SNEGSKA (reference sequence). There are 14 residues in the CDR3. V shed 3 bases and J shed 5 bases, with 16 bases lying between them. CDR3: CSASADRKRETQYF. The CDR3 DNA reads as TGCAGTGCTAGTGCCGACAGGAAAAGGGAGACCCAGTACTTC.

The CDR3 coding sequence is TGTGCCAGCTCACCAGCCGGGGAGGGCGAGACCCAGTACTTC. Its protein is CASSPAGEGETQYF. This chain links TRBV18 with TRBJ2-5; TRBD2 agrees at 7 bases. The CDR3 totals 14 residues. Trimming cost V 2 bases and J 5 bases; bases outside gene matches: 5. Germline assignment: CDR1 KGHSH and CDR2 LQKENI.

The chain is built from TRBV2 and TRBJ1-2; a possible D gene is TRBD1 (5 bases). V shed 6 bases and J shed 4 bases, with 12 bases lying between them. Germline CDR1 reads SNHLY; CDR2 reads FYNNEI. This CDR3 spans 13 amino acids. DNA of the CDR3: TGTGCCAGCAGCTCCGGGACTTTCTATGGCTACACCTTC. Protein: CASSSGTFYGYTF. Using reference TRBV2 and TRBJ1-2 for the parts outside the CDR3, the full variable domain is EPEVTQTPSHQVTQMGQEVILRCVPISNHLYFYWYRQILGQKVEFLVSFYNNEISEKSEIFDDQFSVERPDGSNFTLKIRSTKLEDSAMYFCASSSGTFYGYTFGSGTRLTVV.

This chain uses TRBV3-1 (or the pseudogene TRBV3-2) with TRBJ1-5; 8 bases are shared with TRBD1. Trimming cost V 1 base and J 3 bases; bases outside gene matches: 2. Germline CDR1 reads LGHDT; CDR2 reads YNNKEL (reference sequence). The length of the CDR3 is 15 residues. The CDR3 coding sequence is TGTGCCAGCAGCCAAGTGACAGGGGTCAATCAGCCCCAGCATTTT. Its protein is CASSQVTGVNQPQHF.